Sequencing of this T cell receptor (beta chain) was carried out in a study of blood T cell repertoires in COVID-19. Original analysis: Scientists estimated how many nucleated cells there were by amplifying reference gene primers. The table came from immunoSEQ multiplex PCR; TCRdb's copy has only in-frame clones and leaves some out. The V and J calls and clone size were taken over from that table, and D and trimming were inferred from the DNA. This table has roughly 48,000 clones, more than 85% appearing once. It was during active infection that Seattle patients were enrolled and then longitudinally followed. In germline, CDR1 is SSHAT, CDR2 FNYEAQ (reference sequence). The CDR3 has 15 residues. With regard to this clone: An end of the junction does not agree with germline; a read error may underlie this.

The sample comprised peripheral blood. The rearrangement uses TRBV7-7 and TRBJ2-3; D is perhaps TRBD2 (6 bases). The TCR originated in a man between 60 and 75 years old with COVID-19, enrolled during active disease. The CDR3 DNA follows: TGTGCTAGCAGCCCAACTGGCGGGGGCACAGATACGCAGTATTTT. This encodes CASSPTGGGTDTQYF.